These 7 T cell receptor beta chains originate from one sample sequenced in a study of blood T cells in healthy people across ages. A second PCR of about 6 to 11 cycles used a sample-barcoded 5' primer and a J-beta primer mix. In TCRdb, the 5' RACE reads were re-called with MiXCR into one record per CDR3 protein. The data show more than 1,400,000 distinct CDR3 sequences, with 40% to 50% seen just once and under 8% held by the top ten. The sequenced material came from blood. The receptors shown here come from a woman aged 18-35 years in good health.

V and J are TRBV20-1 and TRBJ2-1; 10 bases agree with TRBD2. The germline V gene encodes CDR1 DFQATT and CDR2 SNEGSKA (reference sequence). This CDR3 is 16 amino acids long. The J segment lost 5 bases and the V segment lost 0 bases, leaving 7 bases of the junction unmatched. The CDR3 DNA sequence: TGCAGTGCTAGAGATTACCGACTAGCGGGTAACAATGAGCAGTTCTTC. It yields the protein CSARDYRLAGNNEQFF.

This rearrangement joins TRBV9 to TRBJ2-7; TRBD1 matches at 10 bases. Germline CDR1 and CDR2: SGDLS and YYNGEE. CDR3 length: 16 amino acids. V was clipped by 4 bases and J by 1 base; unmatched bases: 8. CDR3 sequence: CASSPTGTGVSYEQYF. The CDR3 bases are TGTGCCAGCAGCCCTACCGGGACAGGGGTTTCCTACGAGCAGTACTTC.

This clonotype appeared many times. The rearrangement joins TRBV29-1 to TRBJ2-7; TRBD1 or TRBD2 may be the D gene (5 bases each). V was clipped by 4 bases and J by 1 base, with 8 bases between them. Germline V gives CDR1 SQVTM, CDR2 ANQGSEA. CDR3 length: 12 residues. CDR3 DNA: TGCAGCGTTGGGGGACGGTCCTACGAGCAGTACTTC. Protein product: CSVGGRSYEQYF.

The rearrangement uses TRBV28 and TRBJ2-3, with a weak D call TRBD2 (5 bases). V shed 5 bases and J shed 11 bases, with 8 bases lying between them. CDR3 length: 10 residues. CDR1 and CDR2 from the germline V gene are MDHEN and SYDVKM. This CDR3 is CASSRTRQYF. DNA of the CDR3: TGTGCCAGCAGTCGAACTAGGCAGTATTTT.

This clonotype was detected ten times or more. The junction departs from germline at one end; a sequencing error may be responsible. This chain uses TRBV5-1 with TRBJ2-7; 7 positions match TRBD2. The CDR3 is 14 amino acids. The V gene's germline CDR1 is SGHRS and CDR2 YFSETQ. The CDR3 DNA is TGTGCCAGCAGCTTAGCGGGCGCGTCCTACGAGCAGTACTTC. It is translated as CASSLAGASYEQYF.

The chain's CDR3 is CASSLPRGNEQFF. In nucleotides, the CDR3 is TGTGCCAGCAGTTTACCTAGAGGCAATGAGCAGTTCTTC. V is TRBV27 and J is TRBJ2-1; D gene ambiguous. The V end was cut by 2 bases, the J end by 6 bases, with 8 bases between. The CDR3 is 13 amino acids. The germline V gene encodes CDR1 MNHEY and CDR2 SMNVEV (reference sequence).

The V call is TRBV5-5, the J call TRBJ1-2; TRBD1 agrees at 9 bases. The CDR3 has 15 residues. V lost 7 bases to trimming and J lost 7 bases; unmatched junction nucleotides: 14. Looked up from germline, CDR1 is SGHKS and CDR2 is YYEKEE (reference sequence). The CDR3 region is CASVEDPGQGAGYTF. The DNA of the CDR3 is TGTGCCAGCGTAGAAGATCCGGGACAGGGAGCTGGCTACACCTTC.